This TCR beta chain was sequenced for a study of blood T cell repertoires in COVID-19. Overall study: Samples of COVID-19 (acute and convalescent) were obtained from the United States, Italy and Spain. Sources were T cells, B-cell-depleted T cells, or PBMCs; the material itself was cDNA or gDNA.

The CDR3 has 13 amino acids. Trimming removed 5 bases from V and 8 bases from J, with 15 bases in between. The germline gives CDR1 LGHDT, CDR2 YNNKEL (reference sequence). In the original workflow: By means of reference gene primer amplification, nucleated cell counts were estimated. Data came from immunoSEQ multiplex PCR; TCRdb stores just in-frame clones and leaves some out. Clonal size and the V and J genes are those of that table, whereas D and trimming came from the DNA. The table lists 220,000 or so clones, approximately 81% of them singletons, with less than 4% in the top ten. This chain uses TRBV3-1 (or the pseudogene TRBV3-2) with TRBJ1-1; a possible D gene is TRBD1 (5 bases). Material: peripheral blood. The receptor's source is an elderly woman with acute or convalescent COVID-19. The chain's CDR3 is CASSFQGNGEAFF. The CDR3, as DNA: TGTGCCAGCAGCTTTCAGGGAAACGGAGAAGCTTTCTTT.